A single sample is the source of the 27 T cell receptor beta chains below, sequenced in a study of blood T cell repertoires in COVID-19. Repertoires were generated with immunoSEQ multiplex PCR, while TCRdb's copy carries only in-frame clones and drops some. The data contain 30,000 to 40,000 clones, approximately 82% of them singletons. The sequenced sample consisted of peripheral blood. These receptors came from a man older than 75 with active or convalescent COVID-19.

This clone was counted between two and nine times. The J gene is TRBJ2-1, the V gene TRBV27, with 16 bases aligning to TRBD2. Germline V CDR1 and CDR2: MNHEY, SMNVEV (reference sequence). The V segment lost 5 bases and the J segment 9 bases; nucleotides outside the gene matches: 10. The CDR3 runs to 17 residues. CDR3 residues: CASSRPGLAGGPREQFF. CDR3 sequence (DNA): TGTGCCAGCAGTCGCCCGGGACTAGCGGGAGGGCCCCGTGAGCAGTTCTTC.

The V gene is TRBV24-1, the J gene TRBJ2-3; 9 positions match TRBD1. CDR1 is KGHDR and CDR2 is SFDVKD in the germline V gene. The ends lost 4 bases at V and 2 bases at J; junction bases unmatched: 3. CDR3 length: 15 amino acids. The CDR3 coding sequence is TGTGCCACCAGTGACGGGACAGGGTACACAGATACGCAGTATTTT. Protein: CATSDGTGYTDTQYF.

The rearrangement joins TRBV9 to TRBJ2-5; 7 bases are shared with TRBD2. CDR1 and CDR2 from the germline V gene are SGDLS and YYNGEE. This CDR3 is 15 amino acids long. J was trimmed by 3 bases and V by 3 bases; bases with no gene match: 8. CDR3 sequence (DNA): TGTGCCAGCAGCGGAGTTGGGCTAGCGGAAGAGACCCAGTACTTC. It encodes CASSGVGLAEETQYF.

This chain joins TRBV5-1 and TRBJ2-1; 9 bases match TRBD2. The CDR3 sequence is 16 residues long. V was clipped by 4 bases and J by 4 bases; unmatched bases: 9. Germline V gene lookup returns CDR1 SGHRS and CDR2 YFSETQ. This chain's CDR3 is CASSRDPSGTYNEQFF. In DNA, the CDR3 is TGCGCCAGCAGCCGAGATCCTAGCGGGACGTACAATGAGCAGTTCTTC.

This clone has just one count. The gene calls are TRBV2 and TRBJ2-1, with TRBD2 matching 12 bases. The V and J ends lost 11 bases and 7 bases, in that order; junction bases with no gene match: 6. The germline CDR1 and CDR2 sequences are SNHLY and FYNNEI. This CDR3 contains 13 residues. CDR3 in DNA: TGTGCCGGGACTAGCGGGTTGGGTAATGAGCAGTTCTTC. Translation gives CAGTSGLGNEQFF.

V gene TRBV18 combines with J gene TRBJ1-2; possible D gene TRBD1, 5 bases. Germline CDR1 reads KGHSH; CDR2 reads LQKENI. The CDR3 has 16 amino acids. V lost 0 bases and J 9 bases, leaving 20 bases between the germline ends. In DNA, the CDR3 is TGTGCCAGCTCACCACCCGGGGGTGACGAGATCCTCAGCTACACCTTC. This sequence encodes CASSPPGGDEILSYTF.

The CDR3 loop is CASSSVSGSGLGELFF. DNA for the CDR3: TGTGCCAGCAGTTCCGTTAGCGGGAGTGGCCTAGGGGAGCTGTTTTTT. The gene calls are TRBV6-5 and TRBJ2-2, with 9 bases fitting TRBD2. CDR1 and CDR2 from the germline V gene are MNHEY and SVGAGI. Losses at the gene ends were 4 bases for V and 8 bases for J; bases not matched to a gene: 11. The CDR3 runs to 16 residues.

The chain uses TRBV19 and TRBJ2-1; D remains unclear. The CDR3 runs 15 residues. Trimming stripped 1 base from V and 0 bases from J, with 7 bases between. Germline V gene lookup returns CDR1 LNHDA and CDR2 SQIVND (reference sequence). The CDR3 coding sequence is TGTGCCAGTAGTATAGGCCCTAGCTCCTACAATGAGCAGTTCTTC. Translation: CASSIGPSSYNEQFF.

This clone was recorded only once. The chain carries TRBV6-5 and TRBJ2-3; 7 bases align to TRBD2. Germline trimming cut 6 bases from V and 2 bases from J; bases unmatched to any gene: 5. This CDR3 has 14 residues. Germline V gene lookup returns CDR1 MNHEY and CDR2 SVGAGI. The DNA for the CDR3 is TGTGCCAGCAGGGCTAGCGGATTCACAGATACGCAGTATTTT. Residues: CASRASGFTDTQYF.

V is TRBV4-2 and J is TRBJ1-6; perhaps TRBD1 as D (6 bases). Germline V CDR1 and CDR2: LGHNA, YNFKEQ. The CDR3 has 17 residues. The ends were cut back, 0 bases at V and 2 bases at J, with 11 bases in the middle. CDR3 coding DNA: TGTGCCAGCAGCCAAGAAGGCAGGGGAACCTATAATTCACCCCTCCACTTT. It yields the protein CASSQEGRGTYNSPLHF.

This rearrangement joins TRBV7-2 to TRBJ2-5; 8 nucleotides align to TRBD2. Per germline, CDR1 SGHTA and CDR2 FQGNSA. The CDR3 contains 15 residues. V shed 1 base, J shed 2 bases, and the junction held 3 bases outside the gene matches. CDR3 nucleotides: TGTGCCAGCAGCTTAGACGCGGGGGGACAAGAGACCCAGTACTTC. Translating gives CASSLDAGGQETQYF.

V gene TRBV10-2 combines with J gene TRBJ2-2, with 8 bases that match TRBD1. V lost 6 bases and J lost 2; bases outside the gene matches: 8. The CDR3 totals 16 residues. Germline assignment: CDR1 WSHSY and CDR2 SAAADI. Here the CDR3 DNA reads TGCGCCAGCAGGGGGGACAGGAAAAGTAACACCGGGGAGCTGTTTTTT. The encoded protein is CASRGDRKSNTGELFF.

The chain is built from TRBV6-5 and TRBJ2-7, with D possibly being TRBD1 (5 bases). Germline V gene lookup returns CDR1 MNHEY and CDR2 SVGAGI. The CDR3 totals 15 residues. V lost 2 bases and J lost 3, with 14 bases in between. The CDR3 nucleotides read TGTGCCAGCAGTTACCCCCAGGGCGCTAACTACGAGCAGTACTTC. Encoded protein: CASSYPQGANYEQYF.

V usage is TRBV18 and J usage is TRBJ1-1; weak D call: TRBD1 (5 bases). Germline loops: CDR1 KGHSH, CDR2 LQKENI. The V end was cut by 5 bases, the J end by 3 bases, with 10 bases between. The CDR3 has 13 residues. The DNA for the CDR3 is TGTGCCAGCTCATCAACAGGAGACACTGAAGCTTTCTTT. The encoded protein is CASSSTGDTEAFF.

The V and J genes are TRBV6-5 and TRBJ2-1; 11 nucleotides agree with TRBD2. The junction had 7 bases not matched to a gene; V was cut back by 5 bases and J by 7 bases. From germline, CDR1 is MNHEY and CDR2 SVGAGI. This CDR3 comprises 15 residues. The CDR3 is CASSNPGLAANEQFF. In DNA, the CDR3 is TGTGCCAGCAGTAACCCGGGACTAGCGGCAAATGAGCAGTTCTTC.

The genes are TRBV11-2 and TRBJ2-3; TRBD2 agrees at 12 bases. Germline V gene data show CDR1 as SGHAT and CDR2 as FQNNGV. Trimming took 4 bases from V and 3 from J; bases not matched to a gene: 5. CDR3 length: 16 amino acids. The CDR3 sequence is CASSSLAGGVTDTQYF. The CDR3 DNA follows: TGTGCCAGCAGCTCTCTAGCGGGAGGGGTGACAGATACGCAGTATTTT.

This chain connects TRBV30 to TRBJ1-5, with a tentative D call TRBD1 (5 bases). V lost 0 bases to trimming and J lost 2 bases, with 5 bases between them. The CDR3 extends over 13 amino acids. Germline CDR1 and CDR2: GTSNPN and SVGIG (reference sequence). In DNA, the CDR3 is TGTGCCTGGAGTGTCAGGGGCAATCAGCCCCAGCATTTT. This sequence encodes CAWSVRGNQPQHF.

This clone has more than one count but fewer than ten. The V gene is TRBV7-3, the J gene TRBJ2-3, with 8 bases matching TRBD2. Trimming took 1 base from V and 0 from J; bases not matched to a gene: 6. Germline loops: CDR1 SGHTA, CDR2 FQGTGA. The CDR3 is made up of 17 amino acids. CDR3 residues: CASSLMGTSGSTDTQYF. In DNA form, the CDR3 reads TGTGCCAGCAGCTTAATGGGTACTAGCGGAAGCACAGATACGCAGTATTTT.

The chain is built from TRBV29-1 and TRBJ2-1, with 10 bases aligning to TRBD1. Germline V gives CDR1 SQVTM, CDR2 ANQGSEA. With 4 bases clipped from V and 9 bases from J, the junction kept 3 bases outside the gene matches. The CDR3 spans 12 residues. The CDR3 here is CSVVRDRGEQFF. CDR3 coding DNA: TGCAGCGTTGTCCGGGACAGGGGTGAGCAGTTCTTC.

The gene calls are TRBV28 and TRBJ2-7; D may be TRBD1 (5 bases). Germline V lookup: CDR1 MDHEN, CDR2 SYDVKM. CDR3 length equals 12 residues. V lost 5 bases and J 2 bases, leaving 7 bases between the germline ends. This CDR3 reads CASSQDTYEQYF. The CDR3 DNA reads TGTGCCAGCAGTCAGGACACCTACGAGCAGTACTTC.

The J gene is TRBJ1-1, the V gene TRBV11-1, with D unclear. V was clipped by 0 bases and J by 4 bases, with 12 bases between them. Germline V CDR1 and CDR2: SGHAT, FQDESV (reference sequence). The CDR3 totals 15 residues. CDR3 region: CASSLAQAGSTEAFF. The DNA for the CDR3 is TGTGCCAGCAGCTTAGCGCAAGCGGGGAGCACTGAAGCTTTCTTT.

The chain uses TRBV6-5 and TRBJ1-4, with 7 nucleotides matching TRBD1. Per germline, CDR1 MNHEY and CDR2 SVGAGI. The V and J ends lost 4 bases and 7 bases, in that order; junction bases with no gene match: 9. This CDR3 is built from 15 residues. The CDR3 loop reads CASSSPDREGEKLFF. The CDR3, as DNA: TGTGCCAGCAGTTCACCAGACAGGGAAGGTGAAAAACTGTTTTTT.

This clone was observed a single time. The rearrangement uses TRBV3-1 (or the pseudogene TRBV3-2) and TRBJ2-7, with 10 bases aligning to TRBD1. Germline loops: CDR1 LGHDT, CDR2 YNNKEL (reference sequence). CDR3 length: 14 residues. The ends lost 4 bases at V and 4 bases at J; junction bases unmatched: 4. DNA of the CDR3: TGTGCCAGCAGCCGTCGGGACAGGGGTTACGAGCAGTACTTC. Protein product: CASSRRDRGYEQYF.

The gene calls are TRBV5-1 and TRBJ2-7; D is perhaps TRBD2 (6 bases). Per the germline V gene, CDR1 is SGHRS and CDR2 is YFSETQ. The V gene lost 2 bases and the J gene lost 2 bases, with 14 bases spanning the gap. The CDR3 loop spans 15 amino acids. The CDR3 DNA is TGCGCCAGCAGCTTCGGTCGCGGGACCACCTACGAGCAGTACTTC. It is translated as CASSFGRGTTYEQYF.

CDR3 amino acids: CASSLPSGRFEQYF. The CDR3 DNA follows: TGTGCCAGCAGTTTACCCAGCGGGAGATTTGAGCAGTACTTC. J is TRBJ2-7 and V is TRBV28; 8 bases map to TRBD2. V was pared by 2 bases and J by 7 bases, with 7 bases of the junction left unmatched. CDR3 size: 14 residues. Germline assignment: CDR1 MDHEN and CDR2 SYDVKM. Full variable domain (outside the CDR3, taken from reference TRBV28 and TRBJ2-7): DVKVTQSSRYLVKRTGEKVFLECVQDMDHENMFWYRQDPGLGLRLIYFSYDVKMKEKGDIPEGYSVSREKKERFSLILESASTNQTSMYLCASSLPSGRFEQYFGPGTRLTVT.

The chain joins TRBV4-3 to TRBJ2-1, with TRBD2 as a possible D gene (6 bases). This CDR3 has 13 residues. Germline V gene sequence: CDR1 LGHNA, CDR2 YSLEER. V was cut by 4 bases and J by 9 bases, with 13 bases left in between. The CDR3 DNA follows: TGCGCCAGCAGCCTAGGGACTGTGGGTGAGCAGTTCTTC. Translation: CASSLGTVGEQFF.

This rearrangement joins TRBV6-6 to TRBJ2-1; 14 positions agree with TRBD2. Germline values: CDR1 MNHNY, CDR2 SVGAGI (reference sequence). The junction had 19 bases not matched to a gene; V was cut back by 5 bases and J by 4 bases. This CDR3 region has 21 residues. CDR3 sequence: CASSRVLPGLAGVGSYNEQFF. For the CDR3, the DNA is TGTGCCAGCAGTCGTGTTCTCCCGGGACTAGCGGGAGTAGGGAGTTACAATGAGCAGTTCTTC.